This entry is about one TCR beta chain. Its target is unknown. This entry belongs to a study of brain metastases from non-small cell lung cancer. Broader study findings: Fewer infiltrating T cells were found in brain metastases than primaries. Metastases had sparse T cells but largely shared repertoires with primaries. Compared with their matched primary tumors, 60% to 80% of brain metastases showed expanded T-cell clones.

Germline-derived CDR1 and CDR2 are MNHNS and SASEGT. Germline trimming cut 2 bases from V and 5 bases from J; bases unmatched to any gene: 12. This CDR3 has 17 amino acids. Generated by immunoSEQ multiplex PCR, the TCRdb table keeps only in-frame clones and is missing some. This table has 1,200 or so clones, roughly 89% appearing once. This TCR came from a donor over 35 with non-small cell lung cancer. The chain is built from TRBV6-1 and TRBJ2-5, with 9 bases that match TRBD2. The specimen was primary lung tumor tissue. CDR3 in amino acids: CASSEPVWRGGGETQYF. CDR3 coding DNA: TGTGCCAGCAGTGAACCTGTCTGGCGGGGGGGCGGGGAGACCCAGTACTTC.